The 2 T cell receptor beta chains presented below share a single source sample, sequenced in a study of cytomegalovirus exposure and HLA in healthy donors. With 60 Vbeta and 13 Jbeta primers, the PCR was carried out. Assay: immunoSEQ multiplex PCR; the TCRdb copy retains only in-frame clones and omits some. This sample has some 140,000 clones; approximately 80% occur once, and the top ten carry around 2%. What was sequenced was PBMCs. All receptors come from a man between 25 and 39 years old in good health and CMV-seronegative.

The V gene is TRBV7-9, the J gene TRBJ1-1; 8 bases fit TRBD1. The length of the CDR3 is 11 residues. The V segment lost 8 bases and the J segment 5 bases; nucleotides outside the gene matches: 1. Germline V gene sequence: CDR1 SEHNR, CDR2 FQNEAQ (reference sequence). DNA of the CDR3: TGTGCCAGCGACAGGGGTACTGAAGCTTTCTTT. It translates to CASDRGTEAFF.

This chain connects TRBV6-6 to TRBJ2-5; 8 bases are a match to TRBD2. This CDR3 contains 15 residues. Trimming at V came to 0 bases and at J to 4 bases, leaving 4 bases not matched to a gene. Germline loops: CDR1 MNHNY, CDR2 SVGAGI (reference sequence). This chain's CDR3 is CASSYSSGRRETQYF. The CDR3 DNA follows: TGTGCCAGCAGTTACTCGAGCGGGAGACGAGAGACCCAGTACTTC.